The sequence of this T cell receptor (beta chain) was determined in a study of cytomegalovirus exposure and HLA in healthy donors. Study-level findings and limits: Researchers catalogued under 200 TCR beta chains as cytomegalovirus-associated.

Germline values: CDR1 MNHEY, CDR2 SMNVEV (reference sequence). V lost 0 bases, J lost 9 bases, and 12 bases lay in between. This CDR3 comprises 14 residues. Comments on this clone: Its antigen is undetermined.

The PCR made use of 60 Vbeta and 13 Jbeta primers. Per the original methods: Among the unique TCR beta chains that a later analysis counted, about 85 million in all, around 11 million were shared. Profiled with immunoSEQ multiplex PCR; TCRdb holds only in-frame clones, not every one. V and J calls and clone size are as listed in that table; D and trimming were resolved from the DNA. Altogether 90,000 or so clones are present, 55% to 75% being singletons, with the ten largest covering approximately 15%. Though probably carrying unrecorded immune exposures, donors were nominally healthy at sampling. Sequenced material: PBMCs. The chain combines TRBV27 with TRBJ1-5; no clear D. The receptor's source is a woman under 30 in good health and CMV-seropositive. For the CDR3, the DNA is TGTGCCAGCAGTTTATCCCGGGGTTTATGGCCCCAGCATTTT. Translation: CASSLSRGLWPQHF.